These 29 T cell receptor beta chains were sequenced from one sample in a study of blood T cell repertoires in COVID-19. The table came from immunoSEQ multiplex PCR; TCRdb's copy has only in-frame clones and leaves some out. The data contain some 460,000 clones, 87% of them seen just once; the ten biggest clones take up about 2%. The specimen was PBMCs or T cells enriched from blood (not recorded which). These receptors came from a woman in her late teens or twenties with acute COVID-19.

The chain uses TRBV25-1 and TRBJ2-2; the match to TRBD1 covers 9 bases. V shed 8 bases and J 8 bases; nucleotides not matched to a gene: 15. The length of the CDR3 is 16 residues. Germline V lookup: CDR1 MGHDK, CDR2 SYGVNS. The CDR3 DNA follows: TGTGCCAGCGGGTCCCTTAAACAGGGGGCGGGTGGGGAGCTGTTTTTT. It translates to CASGSLKQGAGGELFF. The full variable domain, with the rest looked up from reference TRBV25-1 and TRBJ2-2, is EADIYQTPRYLVIGTGKKITLECSQTMGHDKMYWYQQDPGMELHLIHYSYGVNSTEKGDLSSESTVSRIRTEHFPLTLESARPSHTSQYLCASGSLKQGAGGELFFGEGSRLTVL.

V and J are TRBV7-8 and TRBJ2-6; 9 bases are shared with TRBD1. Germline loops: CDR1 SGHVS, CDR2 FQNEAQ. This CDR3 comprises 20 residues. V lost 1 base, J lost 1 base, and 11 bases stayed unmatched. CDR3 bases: TGTGCCAGCAGCTTAGTGGCGGGACAGGGAGGGTTATCTGGGGCCAACGTCCTGACTTTC. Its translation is CASSLVAGQGGLSGANVLTF. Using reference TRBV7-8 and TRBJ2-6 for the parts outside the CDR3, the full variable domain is GAGVSQSPRYKVAKRGQDVALRCDPISGHVSLFWYQQALGQGPEFLTYFQNEAQLDKSGLPSDRFFAERPEGSVSTLKIQRTQQEDSAVYLCASSLVAGQGGLSGANVLTFGAGSRLTVL.

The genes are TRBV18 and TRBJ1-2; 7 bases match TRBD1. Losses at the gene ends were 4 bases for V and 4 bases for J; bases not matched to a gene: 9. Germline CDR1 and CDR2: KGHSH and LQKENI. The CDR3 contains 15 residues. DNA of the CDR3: TGTGCCAGCTCACGGGGGACAGAAGGGATCTATGGCTACACCTTC. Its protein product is CASSRGTEGIYGYTF.

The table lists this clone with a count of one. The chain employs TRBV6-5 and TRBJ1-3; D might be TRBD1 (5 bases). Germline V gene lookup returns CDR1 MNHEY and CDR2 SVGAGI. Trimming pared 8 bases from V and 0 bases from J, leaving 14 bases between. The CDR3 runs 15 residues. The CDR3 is CASRPTGGSGNTIYF. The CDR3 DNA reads TGTGCCAGCCGCCCTACGGGGGGCTCTGGAAACACCATATATTTT.

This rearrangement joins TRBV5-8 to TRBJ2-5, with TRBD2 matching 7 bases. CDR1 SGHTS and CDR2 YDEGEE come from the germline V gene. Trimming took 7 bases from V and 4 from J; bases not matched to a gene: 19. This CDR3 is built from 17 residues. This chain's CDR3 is CASVSLTSGTTVETQYF. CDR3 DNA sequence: TGTGCCAGCGTATCTCTCACTAGTGGGACTACTGTAGAGACCCAGTACTTC. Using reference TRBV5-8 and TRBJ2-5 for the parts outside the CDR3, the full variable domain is EAGVTQSPTHLIKTRGQQATLRCSPISGHTSVYWYQQALGLGLQFLLWYDEGEERNRGNFPPRFSGRQFPNYSSELNVNALELEDSALYLCASVSLTSGTTVETQYFGPGTRLLVL.

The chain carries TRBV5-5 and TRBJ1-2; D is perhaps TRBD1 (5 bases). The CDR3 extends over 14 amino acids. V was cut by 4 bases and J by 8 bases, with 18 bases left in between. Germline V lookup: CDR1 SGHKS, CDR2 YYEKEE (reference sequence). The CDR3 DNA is TGTGCCAGCAGCCCGGACCTCAGGGTGGAAGGCTACACCTTC. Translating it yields CASSPDLRVEGYTF.

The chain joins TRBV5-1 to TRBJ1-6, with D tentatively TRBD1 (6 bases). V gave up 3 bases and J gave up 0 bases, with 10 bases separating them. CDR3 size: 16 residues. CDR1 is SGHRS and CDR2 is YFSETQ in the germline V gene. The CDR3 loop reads CASSSGQSSYNSPLHF. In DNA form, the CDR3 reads TGCGCCAGCAGCTCTGGACAGAGCTCCTATAATTCACCCCTCCACTTT.

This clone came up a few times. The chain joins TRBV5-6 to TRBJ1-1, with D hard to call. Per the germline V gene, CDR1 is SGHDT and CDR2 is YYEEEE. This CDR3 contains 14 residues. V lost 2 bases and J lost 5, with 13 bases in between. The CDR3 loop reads CASSLVFSRTEAFF. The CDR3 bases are TGTGCCAGCAGCTTAGTGTTTTCTAGAACTGAAGCTTTCTTT.

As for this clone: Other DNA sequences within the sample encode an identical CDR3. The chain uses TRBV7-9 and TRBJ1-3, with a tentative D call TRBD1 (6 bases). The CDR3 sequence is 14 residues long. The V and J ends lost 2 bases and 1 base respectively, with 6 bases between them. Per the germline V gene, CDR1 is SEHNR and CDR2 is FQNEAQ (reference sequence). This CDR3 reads CASSLQGSGNTIYF. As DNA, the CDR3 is TGTGCCAGCAGCTTACAGGGGTCTGGAAACACCATATATTTT.

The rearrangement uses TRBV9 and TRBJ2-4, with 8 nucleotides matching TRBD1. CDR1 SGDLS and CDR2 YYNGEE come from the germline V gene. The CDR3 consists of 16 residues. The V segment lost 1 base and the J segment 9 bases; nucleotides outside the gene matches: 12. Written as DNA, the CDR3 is TGTGCCAGCAGCGTACAGGGGGCTGCGGGGCAAGGCATTCAGTACTTC. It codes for CASSVQGAAGQGIQYF.

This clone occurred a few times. The CDR3 DNA is TGTGCCAGTAGTCCCCGGGGGACTAGCAATCAGCCCCAGCATTTT. It codes for CASSPRGTSNQPQHF. V and J are TRBV19 and TRBJ1-5, with a weak D call TRBD1 (5 bases). Trimming stripped 5 bases from V and 0 bases from J, with 11 bases between. The germline CDR1 and CDR2 sequences are LNHDA and SQIVND (reference sequence). The CDR3 contains 15 residues.

Written as DNA, the CDR3 is TGTGCCAGCAGCAGTACCGGGACAACAACCCACTACTATGGCTACACCTTC. Translating it yields CASSSTGTTTHYYGYTF. The rearrangement links TRBV27 to TRBJ1-2; tentative D call: TRBD1 (6 bases). This CDR3 contains 17 residues. V was clipped by 6 bases and J by 3 bases, with 23 bases between them. Germline CDR1 and CDR2: MNHEY and SMNVEV (reference sequence).

This CDR3 reads CASSPDGGGGYTF. The CDR3 nucleotides are TGTGCCAGCAGCCCAGATGGAGGCGGTGGCTACACCTTC. J is TRBJ1-2 and V is TRBV12-3 or TRBV12-4; D is undetermined. The CDR3 extends over 13 amino acids. With 6 bases removed from V and 7 bases from J, the gap between germline ends came to 15 bases.

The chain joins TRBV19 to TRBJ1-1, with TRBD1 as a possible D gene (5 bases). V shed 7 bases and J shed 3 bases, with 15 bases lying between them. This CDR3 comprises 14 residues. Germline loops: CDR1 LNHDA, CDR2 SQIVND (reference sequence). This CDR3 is CASTKRGLDTEAFF. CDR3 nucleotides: TGTGCCAGTACCAAAAGGGGTCTTGACACTGAAGCTTTCTTT.

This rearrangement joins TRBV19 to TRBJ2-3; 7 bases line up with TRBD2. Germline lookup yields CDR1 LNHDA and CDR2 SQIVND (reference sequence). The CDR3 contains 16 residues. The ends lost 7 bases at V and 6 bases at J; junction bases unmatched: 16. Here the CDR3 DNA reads TGTGCCAGTACCCCACGGGGGGAGGGCCGTGGGGATACGCAGTATTTT. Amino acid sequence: CASTPRGEGRGDTQYF. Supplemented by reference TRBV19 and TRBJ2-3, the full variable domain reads DGGITQSPKYLFRKEGQNVTLSCEQNLNHDAMYWYRQDPGQGLRLIYYSQIVNDFQKGDIAEGYSVSREKKESFPLTVTSAQKNPTAFYLCASTPRGEGRGDTQYFGPGTRLTVL.

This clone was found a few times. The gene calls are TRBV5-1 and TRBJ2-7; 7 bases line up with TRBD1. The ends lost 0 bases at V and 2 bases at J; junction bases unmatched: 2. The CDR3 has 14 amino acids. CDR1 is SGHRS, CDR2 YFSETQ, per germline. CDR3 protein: CASSLVGGAYEQYF. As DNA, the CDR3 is TGCGCCAGCAGCTTGGTAGGGGGCGCCTACGAGCAGTACTTC.

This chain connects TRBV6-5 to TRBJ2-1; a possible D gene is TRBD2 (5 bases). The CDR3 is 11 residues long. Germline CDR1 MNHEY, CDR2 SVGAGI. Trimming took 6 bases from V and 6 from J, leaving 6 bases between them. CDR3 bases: TGTGCCAGCAGGGGAGTCAATGAGCAGTTCTTC. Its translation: CASRGVNEQFF.

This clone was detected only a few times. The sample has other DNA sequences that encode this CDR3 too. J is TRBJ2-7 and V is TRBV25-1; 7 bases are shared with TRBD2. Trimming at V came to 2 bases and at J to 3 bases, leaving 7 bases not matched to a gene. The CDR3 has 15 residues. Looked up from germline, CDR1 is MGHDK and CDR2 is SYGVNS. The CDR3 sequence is CASSELGGDLYEQYF. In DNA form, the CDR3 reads TGTGCCAGCAGTGAACTGGGGGGGGATCTCTACGAGCAGTACTTC.

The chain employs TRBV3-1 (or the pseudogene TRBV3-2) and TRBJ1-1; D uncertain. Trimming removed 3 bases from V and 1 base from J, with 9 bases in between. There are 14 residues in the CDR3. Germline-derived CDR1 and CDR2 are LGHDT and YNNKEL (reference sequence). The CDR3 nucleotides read TGTGCCAGCAGCCAGTATGCAGGGAACACTGAAGCTTTCTTT. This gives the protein CASSQYAGNTEAFF.

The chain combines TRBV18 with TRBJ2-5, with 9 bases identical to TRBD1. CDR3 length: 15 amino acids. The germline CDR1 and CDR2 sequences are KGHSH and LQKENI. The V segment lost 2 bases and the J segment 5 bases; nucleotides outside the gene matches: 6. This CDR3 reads CASSPRTGVRETQYF. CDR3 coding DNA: TGTGCCAGCTCACCAAGGACAGGGGTTCGGGAGACCCAGTACTTC.

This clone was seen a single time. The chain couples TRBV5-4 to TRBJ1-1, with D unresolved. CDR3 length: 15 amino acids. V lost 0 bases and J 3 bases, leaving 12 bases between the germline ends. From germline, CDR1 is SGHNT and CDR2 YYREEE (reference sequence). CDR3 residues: CASSLVAESDTEAFF. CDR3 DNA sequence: TGTGCCAGCAGCTTGGTGGCAGAAAGCGACACTGAAGCTTTCTTT.

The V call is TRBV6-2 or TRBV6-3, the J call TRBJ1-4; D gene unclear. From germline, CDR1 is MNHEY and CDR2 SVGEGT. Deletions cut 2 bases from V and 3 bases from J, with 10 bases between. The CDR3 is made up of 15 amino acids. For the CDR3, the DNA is TGTGCCAGCAGTTACGAAGGGAGGGCTAATGAAAAACTGTTTTTT. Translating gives CASSYEGRANEKLFF.

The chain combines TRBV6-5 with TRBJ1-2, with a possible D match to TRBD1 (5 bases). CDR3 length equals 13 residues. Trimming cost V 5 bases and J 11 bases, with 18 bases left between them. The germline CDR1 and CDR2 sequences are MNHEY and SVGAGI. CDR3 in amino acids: CASSPTGHDLYTF. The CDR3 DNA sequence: TGTGCCAGCAGTCCAACAGGACACGACTTGTACACCTTC.

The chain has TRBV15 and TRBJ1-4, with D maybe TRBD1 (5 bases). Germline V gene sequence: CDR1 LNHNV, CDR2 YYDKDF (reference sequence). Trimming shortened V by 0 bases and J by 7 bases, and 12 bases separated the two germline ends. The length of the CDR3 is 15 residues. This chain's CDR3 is CATSRDQGVGEKLFF. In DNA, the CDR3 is TGTGCCACCAGCAGAGATCAAGGGGTTGGTGAAAAACTGTTTTTT.

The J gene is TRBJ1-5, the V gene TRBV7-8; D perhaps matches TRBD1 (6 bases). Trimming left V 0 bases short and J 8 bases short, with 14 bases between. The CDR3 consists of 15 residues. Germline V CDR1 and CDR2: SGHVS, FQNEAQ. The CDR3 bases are TGTGCCAGCAGCTTAGCCCACGGGGGGCGCGAGCCCCAGCATTTT. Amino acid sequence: CASSLAHGGREPQHF.

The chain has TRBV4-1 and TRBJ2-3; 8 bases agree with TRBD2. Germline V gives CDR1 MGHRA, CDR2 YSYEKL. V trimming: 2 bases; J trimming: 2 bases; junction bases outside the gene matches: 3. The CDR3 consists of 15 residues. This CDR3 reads CASSQSGSLTDTQYF. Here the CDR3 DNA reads TGCGCCAGCAGCCAAAGCGGGAGCCTCACAGATACGCAGTATTTT.

This CDR3 reads CASSRDKSGIGYTF. The CDR3 DNA is TGTGCCAGCAGTCGCGACAAGAGCGGGATTGGCTACACCTTC. The chain combines TRBV6-5 with TRBJ1-2; D call uncertain. The CDR3 is made up of 14 amino acids. Germline V CDR1 and CDR2: MNHEY, SVGAGI. V was pared by 5 bases and J by 7 bases, with 17 bases between.

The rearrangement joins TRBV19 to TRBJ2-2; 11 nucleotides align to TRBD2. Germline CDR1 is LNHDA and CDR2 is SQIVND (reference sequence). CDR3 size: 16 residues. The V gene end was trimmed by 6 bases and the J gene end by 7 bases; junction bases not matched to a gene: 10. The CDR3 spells CASRGLAGGFGGELFF. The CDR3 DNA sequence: TGTGCCAGTAGAGGCCTAGCGGGAGGTTTTGGCGGGGAGCTGTTTTTT.

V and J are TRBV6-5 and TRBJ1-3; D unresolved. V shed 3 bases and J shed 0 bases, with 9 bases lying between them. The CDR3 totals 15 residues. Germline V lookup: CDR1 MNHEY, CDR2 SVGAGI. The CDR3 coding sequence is TGTGCCAGCAGTTATGACGCTAGCTCTGGAAACACCATATATTTT. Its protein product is CASSYDASSGNTIYF.